These 29 T cell receptor beta chains were sequenced from one sample in a study of T cell responses to AZD1222 COVID-19 vaccine. Sequencing used immunoSEQ multiplex PCR; TCRdb keeps in-frame clones, though not all of them. This sample yields fewer than 200,000 clones, of which roughly nine tenths are seen a single time; approximately 1.9% belongs to the top ten. The input for sequencing was peripheral blood, taken on day 0 of AZD1222 vaccination. These receptor sequences come from an adult in good health.

Only one count was recorded for this clone. The chain employs TRBV30 and TRBJ1-2; 8 bases agree with TRBD1. This CDR3 is built from 18 residues. V shed 1 base and J 2 bases; nucleotides not matched to a gene: 15. Germline lookup yields CDR1 GTSNPN and CDR2 SVGIG (reference sequence). CDR3 sequence (DNA): TGTGCCTGGAGTGACGTTCGTCCGGGGACAGGCAGAAACTATGGCTACACCTTC. It is translated as CAWSDVRPGTGRNYGYTF.

This clone occurred once. The chain uses TRBV19 and TRBJ2-1, with 9 bases aligning to TRBD2. This CDR3 is 15 amino acids long. J was trimmed by 10 bases and V by 7 bases; bases with no gene match: 14. Germline CDR1 reads LNHDA; CDR2 reads SQIVND (reference sequence). Here the CDR3 reads CASMVAGVLAGEQFF. CDR3 nucleotide sequence: TGTGCCAGTATGGTAGCGGGGGTTCTAGCTGGCGAGCAGTTCTTC.

J is TRBJ2-5 and V is TRBV15, with a tentative D call TRBD2 (5 bases). The CDR3 is 17 residues long. Germline V gene sequence: CDR1 LNHNV, CDR2 YYDKDF (reference sequence). Trimming pared 1 base from V and 1 base from J, leaving 16 bases between. CDR3 nucleotide sequence: TGTGCCACCAGCAGAGCCCGGAGGACTGCGCGCCAAGAGACCCAGTACTTC. This translates into CATSRARRTARQETQYF.

The rearrangement uses TRBV7-2 and TRBJ1-2, with D unclear. The V end was cut by 2 bases, the J end by 8 bases, with 12 bases between. The CDR3 has 13 residues. Germline-derived CDR1 and CDR2 are SGHTA and FQGNSA. The CDR3 DNA follows: TGTGCCAGCAGCTTAAGGTCGGCCCAAGGCTACACCTTC. This gives the protein CASSLRSAQGYTF.

Details on this clone: Within the sample, other DNA sequences also encode this same CDR3. The rearrangement uses TRBV24-1 and TRBJ1-1, with a tentative D call TRBD1 (5 bases). V lost 7 bases to trimming and J lost 7 bases, with 9 bases between them. The CDR3 has 11 residues. Germline values: CDR1 KGHDR, CDR2 SFDVKD. The CDR3: CATRRGDEAFF. The CDR3 DNA is TGTGCCACCAGGAGGGGAGATGAAGCTTTCTTT.

The chain joins TRBV5-1 to TRBJ2-1; 12 positions agree with TRBD2. CDR1 is SGHRS and CDR2 is YFSETQ in the germline V gene. J gave up 5 bases and V 5 bases, and 2 bases lay outside the gene matches. CDR3 length: 14 amino acids. The DNA for the CDR3 is TGCGCCAGCAGACTAGCGGGGGGTAACAATGAGCAGTTCTTC. It codes for CASRLAGGNNEQFF.

The chain links TRBV3-1 (or the pseudogene TRBV3-2) to TRBJ1-4; the D gene is possibly TRBD1 (6 bases). Germline V gene data show CDR1 as LGHDT and CDR2 as YNNKEL (reference sequence). The V and J ends lost 2 bases and 8 bases respectively, with 18 bases between them. The CDR3 extends over 16 amino acids. The CDR3 region has the DNA TGTGCCAGCAGCCAACAACAGGGCCGCGGACACGAAAAACTGTTTTTT. Its protein is CASSQQQGRGHEKLFF.

This sequence joins TRBV19 and TRBJ1-1; D ambiguous. The CDR3 has 16 residues. Germline loops: CDR1 LNHDA, CDR2 SQIVND (reference sequence). V was pared by 4 bases and J by 0 bases, with 15 bases between. The CDR3 bases are TGTGCCAGTAGTAGGATGCAGGCTAATTTGAACACTGAAGCTTTCTTT. Translation gives CASSRMQANLNTEAFF.

Concerning this clone: The junction departs from the called germline gene at one end, perhaps through a read error. The chain carries TRBV14 and TRBJ1-4; maybe TRBD1 (6 bases). The CDR3 contains 16 residues. Germline-derived CDR1 and CDR2 are SGHDN and FVKESK. CDR3 nucleotides: TGTGCCAGCAGTCAAGGGACAATTGCAACTAATGAAAAACTGTTTTTT. Translating it yields CASSQGTIATNEKLFF.

CDR3 DNA: TGTGCCAGCTCACCAATCCGGAAACCGGGCTCTGGGGCCAACGTCCTGACTTTC. Protein sequence: CASSPIRKPGSGANVLTF. The gene calls are TRBV18 and TRBJ2-6; D is uncertain. Between the trimmed V and J ends, which lost 2 bases and 0 bases, there was a span of 14 bases. Germline V gene lookup returns CDR1 KGHSH and CDR2 LQKENI. The CDR3 runs 18 residues. The variable domain in full, completed from reference TRBV18 and TRBJ2-6, reads NAGVMQNPRHLVRRRGQEARLRCSPMKGHSHVYWYRQLPEEGLKFMVYLQKENIIDESGMPKERFSAEFPKEGPSILRIQQVVRGDSAAYFCASSPIRKPGSGANVLTFGAGSRLTVL.

The chain is built from TRBV2 and TRBJ2-7; tentative D call: TRBD2 (5 bases). This CDR3 comprises 14 residues. Trimming removed 4 bases from V and 5 bases from J, with 15 bases in between. Germline V lookup: CDR1 SNHLY, CDR2 FYNNEI. CDR3 coding DNA: TGTGCCAGCAGTGCCCTTTTGGGGAGCCACGAGCAGTACTTC. As protein: CASSALLGSHEQYF.

CDR3 sequence (DNA): TGTGCCACCAGTGTCGGGACACCCTCCTACAATGAGCAGTTCTTC. It translates to CATSVGTPSYNEQFF. The chain links TRBV24-1 to TRBJ2-1, with D perhaps matching TRBD1 (6 bases). With 5 bases removed from V and 0 bases from J, the gap between germline ends came to 10 bases. Looked up from germline, CDR1 is KGHDR and CDR2 is SFDVKD. The CDR3 runs 15 residues.

The chain couples TRBV5-1 to TRBJ1-1; possibly TRBD1 for D (5 bases). The V gene lost 2 bases and the J gene lost 0 bases, with 17 bases spanning the gap. CDR1 and CDR2 from the germline V gene are SGHRS and YFSETQ. The CDR3 consists of 17 residues. Here the CDR3 DNA reads TGCGCCAGCAGCTTCGGCTGGGACGGCCCTATGAACACTGAAGCTTTCTTT. Its translation: CASSFGWDGPMNTEAFF. Full variable domain (missing parts from reference TRBV5-1 and TRBJ1-1): KAGVTQTPRYLIKTRGQQVTLSCSPISGHRSVSWYQQTPGQGLQFLFEYFSETQRNKGNFPGRFSGRQFSNSRSEMNVSTLELGDSALYLCASSFGWDGPMNTEAFFGQGTRLTVV.

The chain links TRBV29-1 to TRBJ2-6; 7 bases line up with TRBD1. The CDR3 extends over 16 amino acids. CDR1 SQVTM and CDR2 ANQGSEA come from the germline V gene. The junction had 7 bases not matched to a gene; V was cut back by 5 bases and J by 0 bases. CDR3 in amino acids: CSVSGTVGSGANVLTF. Here the CDR3 DNA reads TGCAGCGTTTCCGGGACAGTGGGCTCTGGGGCCAACGTCCTGACTTTC.

As to this clone: The identical CDR3 is also encoded by other nucleotide sequences in the sample. The chain links TRBV9 to TRBJ1-3; D is undetermined. Per germline, CDR1 SGDLS and CDR2 YYNGEE. The germline V and J ends were trimmed by 0 bases and 1 base, with 2 bases remaining between them. There are 13 residues in the CDR3. CDR3 bases: TGTGCCAGCAGCGTAGCATCTGGAAACACCATATATTTT. Translated: CASSVASGNTIYF.

V usage is TRBV12-3 or TRBV12-4 and J usage is TRBJ2-3, with D possibly TRBD2 on 6 matching bases. The CDR3 is 13 residues long. V lost 6 bases and J 6 bases, leaving 13 bases between the germline ends. The CDR3 nucleotides are TGTGCCAGCAGAGGTGCGGGGAGGGATACGCAGTATTTT. It translates to CASRGAGRDTQYF.

The rearrangement joins TRBV10-1 to TRBJ1-1; tentatively, D is TRBD1 (5 bases). The CDR3 has 13 amino acids. V shed 4 bases and J shed 1 base, with 7 bases lying between them. Germline assignment: CDR1 WNHNN and CDR2 SYGVQD (reference sequence). CDR3 in amino acids: CASSGGPNTEAFF. CDR3 nucleotide sequence: TGCGCCAGCAGTGGGGGACCGAACACTGAAGCTTTCTTT.

This clone came up once. This chain links TRBV18 with TRBJ1-5, with TRBD1 identical over 7 bases. Per the germline V gene, CDR1 is KGHSH and CDR2 is LQKENI. The CDR3 has 17 amino acids. The trim removed 5 bases at V and 6 bases at J, leaving 16 bases unmatched. The CDR3 spells CASSEGATGHGGQPQHF. The CDR3 DNA follows: TGTGCCAGCTCAGAGGGTGCGACAGGGCATGGGGGTCAGCCCCAGCATTTT.

This clone is a singleton in its sample. The CDR3 DNA follows: TGCGCCAGCAGTATGACTAGCGGGAGAGAGACCCAGTACTTC. It yields the protein CASSMTSGRETQYF. J is TRBJ2-5 and V is TRBV5-1; 12 bases are shared with TRBD2. Trimming at V came to 5 bases and at J to 4 bases, leaving 3 bases not matched to a gene. Germline V gene sequence: CDR1 SGHRS, CDR2 YFSETQ. This CDR3 has 14 residues.

The chain recombines TRBV19 with TRBJ2-2; D not resolved. Trimming cost V 1 base and J 2 bases, with 14 bases left between them. Germline V gene sequence: CDR1 LNHDA, CDR2 SQIVND (reference sequence). This CDR3 is 17 amino acids long. The CDR3 is CASSIVLLTLNTGELFF. In nucleotides, the CDR3 is TGTGCCAGTAGTATAGTACTTCTTACCCTAAACACCGGGGAGCTGTTTTTT. The whole variable domain, filled in from reference TRBV19 and TRBJ2-2, reads DGGITQSPKYLFRKEGQNVTLSCEQNLNHDAMYWYRQDPGQGLRLIYYSQIVNDFQKGDIAEGYSVSREKKESFPLTVTSAQKNPTAFYLCASSIVLLTLNTGELFFGEGSRLTVL.

V and J are TRBV4-1 and TRBJ1-2; D is uncertain. The CDR3 length is 15 residues. The germline CDR1 and CDR2 sequences are MGHRA and YSYEKL. Trimming pared 7 bases from V and 3 bases from J, leaving 18 bases between. In nucleotides, the CDR3 is TGCGCCAGCACGTGGACCGATACGACCGACTATGGCTACACCTTC. It codes for CASTWTDTTDYGYTF.

The V gene is TRBV27, the J gene TRBJ1-6; 9 bases are a match to TRBD1. The CDR3 extends over 17 amino acids. The J segment lost 9 bases and the V segment lost 6 bases, leaving 15 bases of the junction unmatched. The germline CDR1 and CDR2 sequences are MNHEY and SMNVEV (reference sequence). CDR3 residues: CASRPQGAVDGASPLHF. In DNA form, the CDR3 reads TGTGCCAGCAGGCCACAGGGGGCGGTTGACGGGGCTTCACCCCTCCACTTT.

This chain links TRBV6-2 or TRBV6-3 with TRBJ1-2; D is undetermined. The V gene's germline CDR1 is MNHEY and CDR2 SVGEGT. Between the trimmed V and J ends, which lost 5 bases and 0 bases, there was a span of 10 bases. This CDR3 spans 14 amino acids. For the CDR3, the DNA is TGTGCCAGCAGTCCCCGGTTTTCTAACTATGGCTACACCTTC. Translated, it gives CASSPRFSNYGYTF.

The rearrangement uses TRBV24-1 and TRBJ1-5; D is ambiguous. The CDR3 is made up of 13 amino acids. CDR1 is KGHDR, CDR2 SFDVKD, per germline. The germline V and J ends were trimmed by 6 bases and 2 bases, with 7 bases remaining between them. CDR3 region: CATSWGGNQPQHF. CDR3 nucleotide sequence: TGTGCCACCAGTTGGGGTGGCAATCAGCCCCAGCATTTT.

The DNA for the CDR3 is TGTGCCAGCATGAGAGGTACCTACAATGAGCAGTTCTTC. Protein product: CASMRGTYNEQFF. The V gene is TRBV27, the J gene TRBJ2-1; D is ambiguous. CDR3 length equals 13 residues. Trimming cost V 7 bases and J 2 bases, with 9 bases left between them. Germline V lookup: CDR1 MNHEY, CDR2 SMNVEV (reference sequence).

This sequence joins TRBV2 and TRBJ2-7; possibly TRBD1 or TRBD2 for D (5 bases each). Between the trimmed V and J ends, which lost 4 bases and 0 bases, there was a span of 13 bases. CDR1 is SNHLY and CDR2 is FYNNEI in the germline V gene. The CDR3 extends over 15 amino acids. The CDR3 loop is CASSAGATPSYEQYF. The CDR3, as DNA: TGTGCCAGCAGTGCCGGGGCGACCCCCTCCTACGAGCAGTACTTC.

The chain has TRBV29-1 and TRBJ2-1; the D is unclear. Trimming stripped 4 bases from V and 9 bases from J, with 10 bases between. Germline assignment: CDR1 SQVTM and CDR2 ANQGSEA. The CDR3 is 11 residues long. The DNA for the CDR3 is TGCAGCGTTGGGTCAGGACGTGAGCAGTTCTTC. Protein product: CSVGSGREQFF.

This clone has more than one count but fewer than ten. V is TRBV5-1 and J is TRBJ2-3; tentative D call: TRBD2 (5 bases). V lost 0 bases and J 1 base, leaving 9 bases between the germline ends. In germline, CDR1 is SGHRS, CDR2 YFSETQ. The CDR3 consists of 15 residues. CDR3 nucleotides: TGCGCCAGCAGCTTGGACAGCGGTCGCACAGATACGCAGTATTTT. Protein product: CASSLDSGRTDTQYF.

This chain joins TRBV7-2 and TRBJ1-6, with TRBD1 as a possible D gene (5 bases). The CDR3 has 15 amino acids. Germline CDR1 SGHTA, CDR2 FQGNSA. V lost 6 bases, J lost 7 bases, and 16 bases lay in between. CDR3 DNA sequence: TGTGCCAGCAGTCCCCTGGGGGTGCGCAATTCACCCCTCCACTTT. It specifies CASSPLGVRNSPLHF.